This T cell receptor (beta chain) was sequenced during a study of identifying expanded T cells in peripheral blood. The table came from immunoSEQ multiplex PCR; TCRdb's copy has only in-frame clones and leaves some out. In the table there are around 120,000 clones, 86% of which are singletons. This receptor was obtained from a person aged 18 to 70 in good health. Sequencing input: blood.

The CDR3 DNA is TGTGCCAGCAGCTTAGGGACGGCCACTGAAGCTTTCTTT. Its protein product is CASSLGTATEAFF. This sequence joins TRBV7-9 and TRBJ1-1; no clear D gene. This CDR3 is built from 13 residues. Germline V CDR1 and CDR2: SEHNR, FQNEAQ (reference sequence). V lost 1 base and J lost 4, with 7 bases in between.